Here is one TCR beta chain with its context. This clonotype came up many times. The antigen this receptor binds is unknown. No base quality information exists; no much larger clone differs at one position. This sample stems from a study of human T cells and chemical hapten exposure (dated by TCRdb to about 2021). Background for the entire study: For sensitization, 2% DPC in acetone was applied to a 2 cm by 2 cm area of upper inner arm skin. Throughout the study period of around 24 weeks, patients also received therapeutic DPC doses to the scalp every week. Patch testing was performed on the upper back with Finn chambers containing 0.01% DPC, and the patch tests were scored after 6 days according to International Contact Dermatitis Research Group standards. The patient cohort, mostly female, included alopecia areata with under or over 50% scalp involvement, alopecia totalis and alopecia universalis. Libraries were pooled for sequencing, and variation in per-sample TCR yields was attributed mainly to small differences in library volumes within the pool. This study followed changes in the peripheral blood TCR repertoire in vivo during primary and secondary sensitization of alopecia patients to the hapten diphenylcyclopropenone (DPC). Blood samples were taken from patients before sensitization (week 0) and at 2, 6 and about 24 weeks after DPC sensitization. Blood for TCR sequencing was provided by twenty-nine alopecia patients at one to four time points (pre-sensitization, 2, 6 and 24 weeks).

The library was prepared using RACE. The instrument given in TCRdb is NextSeq 500. During library preparation, unique molecular identifiers were attached to individual cDNA molecules so that TCRs could be counted in a quantitative, reproducible way. From each blood RNA sample, both TCR alpha and TCR beta chains were sequenced. As for the original processing: The median number of TCRs per sample was roughly 94,000, ranging from 23,224 to 690,600. V, J and CDR3 annotation of the TCR reads was carried out using the Decombinator software suite. To make PS versus PT1 abundance plots, every sample was subsampled to the same number of TCRs (28,000). Expanded TCRs were defined as absent before sensitization and observed at least eight times at the 2-week time point. TCRdb reworked the public reads: Q25 trimming with fastp, MiXCR clone assembly, productive beta chains retained. Each entry merges the rows of one CDR3 protein and shows their most common DNA and genes. TCRdb, not the original authors, processed these V and J calls. Counted in this sample were tens of thousands of distinct CDR3 sequences; around 11% of them appeared once. The ten largest clonotypes hold under 7% of the sample.

The paper as a whole reports these results and caveats: DPC sensitization did not change how many TCRs were above 1 in 1000 frequency, and no evidence was found of alterations in global repertoire structure. All patients had alopecia, a presumed autoimmune disease, so their immune response might differ from that of healthy individuals. After repeated subsampling, the strength of the expansion versus patch-test correlation and the threshold at which it became significant changed. Compared with pre-sensitization or healthy control sets, expanded TCRs formed significantly more large CDR3 similarity clusters, which is consistent with antigen-driven responses. Patch test score correlated positively with the number of PT1 expanded TCRs, reaching significance at thresholds 8, 16 and 32 but not at 4.

Reading the label with the study, this specimen's time point is: pre-sensitization, week 0. The meaning of the sample's treatment or condition label: therapeutic diphenylcyclopropenone sensitization with weekly scalp DPC. At each patch-test visit, blood was drawn before the patch test was applied. Eligible patients were aged 18 to 70, diagnosed with alopecia, deemed suitable for DPC therapy, and excluded if pregnant. Total RNA was extracted from unfractionated whole blood that had been collected in Tempus Blood RNA tubes. Based on the germline V gene (reference sequence), the CDR1 and CDR2 sequences are MNHNY and SVGAGI. Its CDR3 holds 17 amino acids, cysteine through phenylalanine. Of the read, only the CDR3 DNA is kept; its 51 bases are in frame from base 1. Compared with germline, V lacks 6 bases and J lacks 0 bases; bases without a gene match: 11.

The origin of this receptor is a woman aged 30 to 39 with alopecia areata. Some clones in this sample may be carry-over from other donors' samples. The chain is made from TRBV6-6 and TRBJ1-5; the junction holds 7 bases that match TRBD1. The material was whole blood, obtained in connection with sensitization to the hapten diphenylcyclopropenone (DPC). The CDR3 region reads CASRPGGGRDSNQPQHF. At the DNA level, the sequence is TGTGCCAGCAGGCCAGGGGGGGGAAGGGATAGCAATCAGCCCCAGCATTTT.